The sequence of this T cell receptor beta chain was determined in a study of blood T cell repertoires in COVID-19. About the study: Samples came from the United States, Italy and Spain, spanning acute and convalescent COVID-19.

Germline V gene sequence: CDR1 MNHEY, CDR2 SMNVEV (reference sequence). V lost 5 bases to trimming and J lost 11 bases, with 18 bases between them. The CDR3 length is 13 residues. How the authors handled the data: For nucleated cells, counts were estimated from reference gene primer amplification. Sequenced by immunoSEQ multiplex PCR; TCRdb stores in-frame clones only, minus some. V, J and clone size derive from that table, while D and trimming were established from the DNA sequence. The sample lists 120,000 or so clones; around nine tenths were seen once. The rearrangement joins TRBV27 to TRBJ1-1, with D possibly TRBD1 on 6 matching bases. The sequenced sample was peripheral blood. The TCR was taken from a man in his fifties with active COVID-19. The CDR3 nucleotides read TGTGCCAGCAGTATCCAACCCAGACAGGTGGCTTTCTTT. This codes for CASSIQPRQVAFF.